Given below is one TCR beta chain in context. Its antigen is as yet unknown. This record comes from a study of T-cell reconstitution after alpha-beta-depleted transplantation in children. Unique molecular identifiers were incorporated into the prepared TCRbeta library. TCRdb called the PCR reads again in MiXCR, with one record for every CDR3 protein. This sample has about 77,000 distinct CDR3 sequences, with over 15% found just once. Study-wide findings and caveats: Alpha-beta T cells present about two months after transplant were reported to originate from several hundred expanded graft clones. The high TCRbeta diversity at day 60 in some patients came from surviving recipient T cells and thymic progenitors. The main origin of T-cell counts and diversity one year after transplant was newly produced T cells.

The origin of this receptor is a male patient between 2 and 10 years old who had a stem cell transplant for acute lymphoblastic leukemia, so the T cells may come from the graft donor. Source: PBMCs, mostly from graft donor cells, taken 360 days after TCRalphabeta/CD19-depleted stem cell transplant.

The CDR3, as DNA: TGTGCCAGCAGCTTTTGGCAGGCCACTGGGGCCAACGTCCTGACTTTC. Residues: CASSFWQATGANVLTF. The genes are TRBV7-9 and TRBJ2-6, with D uncertain. Trimming took off 3 bases at V and 2 bases at J, with 11 bases between the two ends. The CDR3 sequence is 16 residues long. CDR1 and CDR2 from the germline V gene are SEHNR and FQNEAQ (reference sequence).